Below, 10 T cell receptor beta chains from the same sample are listed, as sequenced in a study of lymphopenia after photon versus proton radiotherapy. TCRdb's table, derived via immunoSEQ multiplex PCR, lists solely in-frame clones and lacks some. The sample has 30,000 to 45,000 clones, about 93% seen once. Sequences were derived from peripheral blood, sampled from a patient treated with photon-based radiotherapy. The source is a man in his 60s with cholangiocarcinoma.

The chain has TRBV28 and TRBJ1-1; D gene unclear. Looked up from germline, CDR1 is MDHEN and CDR2 is SYDVKM. Trimming took off 9 bases at V and 0 bases at J, with 11 bases between the two ends. This CDR3 is 13 amino acids long. CDR3 DNA: TGTGCCAGTTTGGGGAGATTGAACACTGAAGCTTTCTTT. It codes for CASLGRLNTEAFF. The full variable domain, completed using reference TRBV28 and TRBJ1-1, is DVKVTQSSRYLVKRTGEKVFLECVQDMDHENMFWYRQDPGLGLRLIYFSYDVKMKEKGDIPEGYSVSREKKERFSLILESASTNQTSMYLCASLGRLNTEAFFGQGTRLTVV.

The chain is built from TRBV7-9 and TRBJ2-6; TRBD1 is a possible D gene (6 bases). Trimming removed 5 bases at V and 2 bases at J, with 19 bases between. The germline V gene encodes CDR1 SEHNR and CDR2 FQNEAQ (reference sequence). This CDR3 is 18 amino acids long. The chain's CDR3 is CASSVRQVLAAGANVLTF. The CDR3 coding sequence is TGTGCCAGCAGCGTGAGACAGGTGCTCGCGGCTGGGGCCAACGTCCTGACTTTC. Complete variable domain (other parts from reference TRBV7-9 and TRBJ2-6): DTGVSQNPRHKITKRGQNVTFRCDPISEHNRLYWYRQTLGQGPEFLTYFQNEAQLEKSRLLSDRFSAERPKGSFSTLEIQRTEQGDSAMYLCASSVRQVLAAGANVLTFGAGSRLTVL.

The count of this clone is one. The V gene is TRBV9, the J gene TRBJ2-1; 7 bases fit TRBD2. The CDR3 has 17 residues. Trimming took 0 bases from V and 0 from J; bases not matched to a gene: 6. Germline lookup yields CDR1 SGDLS and CDR2 YYNGEE. Here the CDR3 DNA reads TGTGCCAGCAGCGTAGCGGGCGGCGGGAGCTCCTACAATGAGCAGTTCTTC. It encodes CASSVAGGGSSYNEQFF. Full variable domain (outside the CDR3, taken from reference TRBV9 and TRBJ2-1): DSGVTQTPKHLITATGQRVTLRCSPRSGDLSVYWYQQSLDQGLQFLIQYYNGEERAKGNILERFSAQQFPDLHSELNLSSLELGDSALYFCASSVAGGGSSYNEQFFGPGTRLTVL.

The chain couples TRBV28 to TRBJ1-2, with D unclear. The CDR3 runs to 13 residues. CDR1 and CDR2 from the germline V gene are MDHEN and SYDVKM. V was trimmed by 7 bases and J by 2 bases, leaving 11 bases between them. CDR3 DNA sequence: TGTGCCAGCATAAGCCGAGGGAACTATGGCTACACCTTC. It encodes CASISRGNYGYTF.

This chain connects TRBV27 to TRBJ2-1; tentatively, D is TRBD1 or TRBD2 (5 bases each). Germline V gene sequence: CDR1 MNHEY, CDR2 SMNVEV (reference sequence). Trimming pared 6 bases from V and 6 bases from J, leaving 9 bases between. The CDR3 covers 12 residues. The CDR3 region is CASSTGPNEQFF. In DNA, the CDR3 is TGTGCCAGCAGCACGGGACCCAATGAGCAGTTCTTC.

The genes are TRBV25-1 and TRBJ1-5, with D maybe TRBD1 (5 bases). The CDR3 contains 13 residues. The V gene lost 6 bases and the J gene lost 3 bases, with 9 bases spanning the gap. Per germline, CDR1 MGHDK and CDR2 SYGVNS. For the CDR3, the DNA is TGTGCCAGCAGGGGGGAAAACAATCAGCCCCAGCATTTT. This translates into CASRGENNQPQHF.

V and J are TRBV5-4 and TRBJ1-6, with TRBD1 matching 8 bases. Germline assignment: CDR1 SGHNT and CDR2 YYREEE (reference sequence). The junction had 8 bases not matched to a gene; V was cut back by 3 bases and J by 6 bases. The CDR3 has 16 amino acids. The chain's CDR3 is CASSSAAGGSNSPLHF. CDR3 coding DNA: TGTGCCAGCAGCTCCGCGGCAGGGGGCAGTAATTCACCCCTCCACTTT.

This sequence joins TRBV5-1 and TRBJ1-1; TRBD1 matches at 10 bases. The ends lost 4 bases at V and 2 bases at J; junction bases unmatched: 5. The CDR3 loop spans 15 amino acids. Germline CDR1 SGHRS, CDR2 YFSETQ. For the CDR3, the DNA is TGCGCCAGCAGCCGGGACAGGGGCCTTAACACTGAAGCTTTCTTT. Protein product: CASSRDRGLNTEAFF.

The V and J genes are TRBV5-8 and TRBJ1-4; possibly TRBD1 for D (5 bases). Trimming took off 2 bases at V and 8 bases at J, with 13 bases between the two ends. The CDR3 totals 14 residues. The germline V gene has CDR1 SGHTS and CDR2 YDEGEE. This CDR3 is CASSFGRVEEKLFF. Written as DNA, the CDR3 is TGTGCCAGCAGCTTCGGCAGGGTGGAAGAAAAACTGTTTTTT.

In this sample, this clone turned up a few times. Within the sample, other DNA sequences also encode this same CDR3. The chain couples TRBV28 to TRBJ2-5, with D maybe TRBD1 (7 bases). The length of the CDR3 is 14 residues. V lost 2 bases, J lost 4 bases, and 11 bases lay in between. Germline V gene sequence: CDR1 MDHEN, CDR2 SYDVKM. CDR3 nucleotide sequence: TGTGCCAGCAGTTTACCTCAGGGGGGAGAGACCCAGTACTTC. Translation: CASSLPQGGETQYF.